This T cell receptor (beta chain) came from a study of early T cells in non-severe SARS-CoV-2 infection. General study points: VDJdb matches were skewed toward anti-spike CD8 T cell responses.

Concerning this clonotype: The antigen remains unidentified.

From germline, CDR1 is LGHDT and CDR2 YNNKEL (reference sequence). V shed 3 bases, J shed 7 bases, and the junction held 11 bases outside the gene matches. This CDR3 region has 16 residues. TCRdb fed the 5' RACE reads into MiXCR, producing one record per CDR3 protein. This table holds 30,000 or so distinct CDR3 sequences, 4.5% found once. The receptor was isolated from an adult who was a healthcare worker with PCR-confirmed SARS-CoV-2 infection or an uninfected control (not recorded which). The chain carries TRBV3-1 and TRBJ2-1; TRBD2 agrees at 8 bases. Sequencing was done on a sample of whole blood. CDR3 nucleotide sequence: TGTGCCAGCAGCCAGCAGCCGGGACTAGTTTTGAATGAGCAGTTCTTC. This translates into CASSQQPGLVLNEQFF.